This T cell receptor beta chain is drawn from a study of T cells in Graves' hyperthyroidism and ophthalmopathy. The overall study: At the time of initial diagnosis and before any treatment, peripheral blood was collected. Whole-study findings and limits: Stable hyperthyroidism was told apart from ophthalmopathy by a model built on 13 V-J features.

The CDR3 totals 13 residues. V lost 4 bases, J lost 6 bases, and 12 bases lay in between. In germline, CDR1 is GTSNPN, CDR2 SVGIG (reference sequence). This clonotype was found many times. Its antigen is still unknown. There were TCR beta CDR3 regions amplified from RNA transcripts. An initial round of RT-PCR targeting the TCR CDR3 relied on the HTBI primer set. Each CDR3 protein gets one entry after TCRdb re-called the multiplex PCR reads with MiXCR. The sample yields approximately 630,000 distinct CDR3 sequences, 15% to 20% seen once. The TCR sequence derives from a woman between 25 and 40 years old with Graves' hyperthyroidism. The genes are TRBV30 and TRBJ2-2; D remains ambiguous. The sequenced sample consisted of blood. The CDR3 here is CAWKFNPPGELFF. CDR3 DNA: TGTGCCTGGAAGTTCAATCCCCCCGGGGAGCTGTTTTTT.